The rows below give T cell receptor beta chains drawn from one sample of a study of T cells after yellow fever vaccination. MiXCR, run by TCRdb on the 5' RACE reads, gives a single entry per CDR3 protein. Altogether some 550,000 distinct CDR3 sequences are present, under 25% being singletons, with the ten largest covering roughly 13%. This sample comprised PBMCs, obtained 15 days after the yellow fever booster vaccination. The origin of the receptors is a man aged 30 to 45 who received the YFV17D yellow fever vaccine. Both conserved end residues are part of each CDR3. A D gene is named only where the DNA matches it firmly. The size field is filled for only some rows; it gives once, few, many or a size class.

J gene,D gene,clone size,V gene,CDR3 protein,CDR3 DNA
TRBJ2-5,TRBD1,.,TRBV20-1,CSAKTGQGPQETQYF,TGCAGTGCTAAAACGGGACAGGGGCCCCAAGAGACCCAGTACTTC
TRBJ2-5,.,many,TRBV27,CASSSGSETQYF,TGTGCCAGCAGTTCGGGTTCGGAGACCCAGTACTTC
TRBJ1-2,TRBD1,few,TRBV3-1,CASSPGTGSGYTF,TGTGCCAGCAGCCCTGGGACAGGGAGCGGCTACACCTTC
TRBJ2-4,TRBD2,.,TRBV7-2,CASSSGGGLKNIQYF,TGTGCCAGCAGCTCCGGCGGGGGGCTGAAAAACATTCAGTACTTC
TRBJ2-7,.,few,TRBV20-1,CSARDDDSSSYEQYF,TGCAGTGCTAGAGATGACGACAGTAGCTCCTACGAGCAGTACTTC
TRBJ2-5,.,.,TRBV12-3/TRBV12-4,CASTPGPGNQETQYF,TGTGCCAGCACCCCGGGTCCCGGGAATCAAGAGACCCAGTACTTC
TRBJ2-2,.,.,TRBV20-1,CSARVFWARNTGELFF,TGCAGTGCTAGAGTGTTTTGGGCCAGGAACACCGGGGAGCTGTTTTTT
TRBJ2-1,TRBD2,few,TRBV5-1,CASSGAGDGPSGQFF,TGCGCCAGCAGCGGAGCGGGAGATGGCCCTTCGGGGCAGTTCTTC
TRBJ2-7,TRBD2,few,TRBV4-2,CASSRGGTSGIREQYF,TGTGCCAGCAGCCGTGGAGGGACTAGCGGGATACGAGAGCAGTACTTC
TRBJ2-7,TRBD2,.,TRBV10-3,CAISPPPRSGSPHEQYF,TGTGCCATCAGTCCCCCCCCGCGAAGCGGGAGTCCCCACGAGCAGTACTTC
TRBJ1-4,TRBD1,.,TRBV29-1,CSAWTGHEKLFF,TGCAGCGCCTGGACAGGGCATGAAAAACTGTTTTTT
TRBJ2-7,.,.,TRBV28,CASRRSGVHEQYF,TGTGCCAGCAGGCGATCAGGGGTCCACGAGCAGTACTTC
TRBJ2-3,.,.,TRBV14,CASSRGGGTDTQYF,TGTGCCAGCAGCCGAGGCGGGGGCACAGATACGCAGTATTTT
TRBJ2-3,TRBD2,.,TRBV12-3/TRBV12-4,CASLMGRATDTQYF,TGTGCCAGCCTTATGGGGAGGGCAACAGATACGCAGTATTTT
TRBJ2-1,.,.,TRBV20-1,CSARGSSDHRVNEQFF,TGCAGTGCTAGAGGGTCTAGCGACCATAGGGTGAATGAGCAGTTCTTC
TRBJ2-7,.,.,TRBV21-1,CASTSSPGRVSSYEQYF,TGTGCCAGCACCTCCTCTCCGGGACGGGTAAGCTCCTACGAGCAGTACTTC
TRBJ2-7,.,few,TRBV2,CARGDGYEQYF,TGTGCCAGGGGGGACGGCTACGAGCAGTACTTC
TRBJ2-3,.,.,TRBV5-4,CASSLGGTASTDTQYF,TGTGCCAGCAGCTTGGGCGGGACGGCTAGCACAGATACGCAGTATTTT
TRBJ2-5,.,few,TRBV3-1,CASSLSYRTQYF,TGTGCCAGCAGCCTGAGCTATCGGACCCAGTACTTC
TRBJ2-3,.,few,TRBV10-1,CASSASAGLGAQYF,TGCGCCAGCAGTGCATCGGCGGGGCTCGGGGCGCAGTATTTT
TRBJ1-6,TRBD1,.,TRBV20-1,CSARQRGTASSSPLHF,TGCAGTGCTAGACAACGAGGGACAGCCAGCTCTTCACCCCTCCACTTT
TRBJ1-2,.,.,TRBV28,CASSPIWTANSNYGYTF,TGTGCCAGCAGCCCCATTTGGACAGCGAATTCTAACTATGGCTACACCTTC
TRBJ2-1,.,.,TRBV29-1,CSVEGPSYNEQFF,TGCAGCGTTGAAGGGCCCAGTTACAATGAGCAGTTCTTC
TRBJ1-2,TRBD1,few,TRBV9,CASSVGSTGRGYTF,TGTGCCAGCAGCGTAGGCTCGACAGGGAGAGGCTACACCTTC
TRBJ1-1,.,.,TRBV12-5,CASAPPGVWNTEAFF,TGTGCTAGTGCCCCGCCGGGGGTGTGGAACACTGAAGCTTTCTTT
TRBJ2-6,.,.,TRBV18,CASSPRQGSGANVLTF,TGTGCCAGCTCACCACGCCAGGGGTCTGGGGCCAACGTCCTGACTTTC
TRBJ2-5,TRBD1,few,TRBV6-1,CASRPDRAQETQYF,TGTGCCAGCAGACCGGACAGGGCACAAGAGACCCAGTACTTC
TRBJ2-1,.,few,TRBV27,CASSSLGGPLAINEQFF,TGTGCCAGCAGTTCCCTTGGGGGCCCCTTGGCGATCAATGAGCAGTTCTTC
TRBJ2-4,TRBD1,few,TRBV5-1,CASSYDLIIQGEKNIQYF,TGCGCCAGCAGTTACGATTTGATTATACAGGGGGAAAAAAACATTCAGTACTTC
TRBJ2-7,.,.,TRBV5-1,CASSLEGYSEYEQYF,TGCGCCAGCAGCTTGGAGGGCTACTCGGAGTACGAGCAGTACTTC
TRBJ2-1,TRBD1,.,TRBV6-5,CASSYADRGLYNEQFF,TGTGCCAGCAGTTACGCCGACAGGGGGCTGTACAATGAGCAGTTCTTC
TRBJ2-3,.,.,TRBV6-2/TRBV6-3,CASTEAGREDTQYF,TGTGCCAGCACCGAAGCAGGTCGTGAAGATACGCAGTATTTT
TRBJ1-2,.,.,TRBV27,CASSLLGDGNGYTF,TGTGCCAGCAGTTTGTTAGGGGATGGAAATGGCTACACCTTC
TRBJ2-7,.,few,TRBV12-3/TRBV12-4,CASTGTIYEQYF,TGTGCCAGCACCGGGACCATCTACGAGCAGTACTTC
TRBJ1-5,.,.,TRBV30,CAWSGRSNQPQHF,TGTGCCTGGAGTGGCAGGAGCAATCAGCCCCAGCATTTT
TRBJ2-7,.,few,TRBV7-2,CASSLGVLYEQYF,TGTGCCAGCAGCTTGGGAGTCCTCTACGAGCAGTACTTC
TRBJ2-1,.,.,TRBV12-3/TRBV12-4,CASSSLSGGVQNEQFF,TGTGCCAGCAGTTCCCTCAGCGGAGGGGTACAGAATGAGCAGTTCTTC
TRBJ2-5,.,.,TRBV7-3,CASSLTALQTQYF,TGTGCCAGCAGCTTAACGGCCCTCCAGACCCAGTACTTC
TRBJ2-4,.,.,TRBV5-5,CASSLWSALAKNIQYF,TGTGCCAGCAGCTTGTGGTCTGCACTAGCCAAAAACATTCAGTACTTC
TRBJ2-5,TRBD2,.,TRBV7-4,CASSLRSSGWARETQYF,TGTGCCAGCAGCCTAAGGTCTAGCGGGTGGGCCCGGGAGACCCAGTACTTC
TRBJ2-7,TRBD1,.,TRBV28,CASRLAGQGAFYEQYF,TGTGCCAGCAGGCTAGCTGGCCAGGGGGCTTTCTACGAGCAGTACTTC
TRBJ2-1,TRBD2,.,TRBV18,CASSPPSSGRSNEQFF,TGTGCCAGCTCACCTCCGAGTAGCGGGAGGTCGAATGAGCAGTTCTTC
TRBJ1-3,.,.,TRBV12-3/TRBV12-4,CASSFRHGGNTIYF,TGTGCCAGCAGTTTTAGGCACGGTGGAAACACCATATATTTT
TRBJ1-4,.,few,TRBV6-1,CASSGIATNEKLFF,TGTGCCAGCAGCGGCATAGCAACTAATGAAAAACTGTTTTTT
TRBJ2-2,.,.,TRBV29-1,CSVDEAGELFF,TGCAGCGTAGACGAGGCCGGGGAGCTGTTTTTT
TRBJ2-5,TRBD2,.,TRBV7-2,CASNTRLAGDETQYF,TGTGCCAGCAACACGCGACTAGCGGGAGACGAGACCCAGTACTTC
TRBJ2-6,.,.,TRBV12-3/TRBV12-4,CASSSSRANVLTF,TGTGCCAGCAGTTCCTCGCGAGCCAACGTCCTGACTTTC
TRBJ2-7,.,few,TRBV29-1,CSVVGTGYEQYF,TGCAGCGTTGTGGGGACTGGCTACGAGCAGTACTTC
TRBJ2-1,.,.,TRBV7-9,CASSFRYDEQFF,TGTGCCAGCAGCTTCAGGTATGATGAGCAGTTCTTC
TRBJ2-3,TRBD2,.,TRBV7-6,CASSRGLAGVGDTQYF,TGTGCCAGCAGCCGCGGACTAGCGGGAGTTGGAGATACGCAGTATTTT
TRBJ2-5,TRBD1,once,TRBV20-1,CSASDRVTRGTQYF,TGCAGTGCTTCCGACAGGGTCACGCGAGGGACCCAGTACTTC
TRBJ2-5,.,.,TRBV7-2,CASSTVWETQYF,TGTGCCAGCAGCACCGTCTGGGAGACCCAGTACTTC
TRBJ2-5,.,.,TRBV3-1,CASSQDLKTQYF,TGTGCCAGCAGCCAAGATTTGAAGACCCAGTACTTC